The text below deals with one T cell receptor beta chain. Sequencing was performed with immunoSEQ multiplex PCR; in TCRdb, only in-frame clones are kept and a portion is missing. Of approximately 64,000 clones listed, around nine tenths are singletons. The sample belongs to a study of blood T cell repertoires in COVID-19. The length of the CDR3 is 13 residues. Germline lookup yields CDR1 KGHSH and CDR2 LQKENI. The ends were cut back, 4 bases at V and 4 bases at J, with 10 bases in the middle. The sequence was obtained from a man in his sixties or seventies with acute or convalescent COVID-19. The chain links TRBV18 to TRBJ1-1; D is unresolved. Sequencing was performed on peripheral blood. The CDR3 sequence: CASSQRSSTEAFF. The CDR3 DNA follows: TGTGCCAGCTCACAAAGGAGCTCCACTGAAGCTTTCTTT.